Listed below are T cell receptor beta chains from one sample, sequenced in a study of blood T cell repertoires in COVID-19. The assay was immunoSEQ multiplex PCR, and TCRdb's table has in-frame clones only and misses some. Of some 220,000 clones in the sample, approximately 90% were seen once. The sequenced sample was peripheral blood. The source of these receptors is a woman aged 18-35 years who had recovered from COVID-19. The CDR3 runs from the conserved cysteine through the conserved F or W. Fields, in order: J gene, clone size, V gene, D gene, CDR3 DNA, CDR3 protein. D genes are given only for firm matches. Size tells how often a clone was seen (once, few, many) or the class of an expanded clone, and some rows leave it out.

J gene: TRBJ2-4
clone size: once
V gene: TRBV13
D gene: -
CDR3 DNA: TGTGCCAGCAGCTTAGTTTCGGGTGCTAACATTCAGTACTTC
CDR3 protein: CASSLVSGANIQYF

J gene: TRBJ2-3
clone size: -
V gene: TRBV25-1
D gene: -
CDR3 DNA: TGTGCCAGCAGTGAACGGGGGTGGCCAGATACGCAGTATTTT
CDR3 protein: CASSERGWPDTQYF

J gene: TRBJ1-4
clone size: -
V gene: TRBV12-5
D gene: -
CDR3 DNA: TGTGCTAGTGGTTTGCCTAGGGGGACTAATGAAAAACTGTTTTTT
CDR3 protein: CASGLPRGTNEKLFF

J gene: TRBJ2-7
clone size: -
V gene: TRBV6-5
D gene: -
CDR3 DNA: TGTGCCTTAGAGGTCGGCTTAACGGCCGAGCAGTACTTC
CDR3 protein: CALEVGLTAEQYF

J gene: TRBJ2-6
clone size: -
V gene: TRBV6-5
D gene: TRBD1
CDR3 DNA: TGTGCCAGCAGCCGCGACAGGGCTGTCCTGACTTTC
CDR3 protein: CASSRDRAVLTF

J gene: TRBJ2-7
clone size: -
V gene: TRBV2
D gene: TRBD2
CDR3 DNA: TGTGCCAGCAGTGGATCTAGCGGGAGAAATGCTAGGCACGAGCAGTACTTC
CDR3 protein: CASSGSSGRNARHEQYF

J gene: TRBJ2-7
clone size: -
V gene: TRBV5-5
D gene: TRBD1
CDR3 DNA: TGTGCCAGCAGCTTGGTCGGCAGGGGGTACGAGCAGTACTTC
CDR3 protein: CASSLVGRGYEQYF

J gene: TRBJ2-7
clone size: -
V gene: TRBV20-1
D gene: -
CDR3 DNA: TGCAGTGCTTCTAGATCGGGGGAGCAGTACTTC
CDR3 protein: CSASRSGEQYF

J gene: TRBJ1-5
clone size: -
V gene: TRBV9
D gene: -
CDR3 DNA: TGTGCCAGCAGCCCGGGGGGGGAACAGCCCCAGCATTTT
CDR3 protein: CASSPGGEQPQHF

J gene: TRBJ2-7
clone size: -
V gene: TRBV7-3
D gene: TRBD2
CDR3 DNA: TGTGCCAGCAGCAAAATAGCGGGGAACTCCTACGAGCAGTACTTC
CDR3 protein: CASSKIAGNSYEQYF

J gene: TRBJ1-1
clone size: -
V gene: TRBV30
D gene: TRBD1
CDR3 DNA: TGTGCCTGGAGTCAGGGGGCTGAAGCTTTCTTT
CDR3 protein: CAWSQGAEAFF

J gene: TRBJ2-3
clone size: -
V gene: TRBV13
D gene: -
CDR3 DNA: TGTGCCAGCAGCTTGGAGCGGAGCAAGGGAGATACGCAGTATTTT
CDR3 protein: CASSLERSKGDTQYF

J gene: TRBJ2-1
clone size: -
V gene: TRBV4-3
D gene: -
CDR3 DNA: TGCGCCAGCAGCCAAGGAACTAGCCTACTCAATGAGCAGTTCTTC
CDR3 protein: CASSQGTSLLNEQFF

J gene: TRBJ2-1
clone size: -
V gene: TRBV15
D gene: -
CDR3 DNA: TGTGCCACCAGCAGAGATCGGCAGGGGCGCAGGAATGAGCAGTTCTTC
CDR3 protein: CATSRDRQGRRNEQFF

J gene: TRBJ1-5
clone size: -
V gene: TRBV27
D gene: -
CDR3 DNA: TGTGCCAGCTCTCCGATAGGGGTCAATCAGCCCCAGCATTTT
CDR3 protein: CASSPIGVNQPQHF

J gene: TRBJ1-2
clone size: once
V gene: TRBV2
D gene: -
CDR3 DNA: TGTGCCAGCAGTGGGAGGGCGGGAGCTAACTATGGCTACACCTTC
CDR3 protein: CASSGRAGANYGYTF

J gene: TRBJ1-1
clone size: -
V gene: TRBV4-1
D gene: -
CDR3 DNA: TGCGCCAGCAGCCGGATGGGTCTAGGCACTGAAGCTTTCTTT
CDR3 protein: CASSRMGLGTEAFF

J gene: TRBJ1-1
clone size: -
V gene: TRBV6-5
D gene: TRBD1
CDR3 DNA: TGTGCCAGCAGCCTGACAGGGGGGGGAACTGAAGCTTTCTTT
CDR3 protein: CASSLTGGGTEAFF

J gene: TRBJ2-2
clone size: -
V gene: TRBV7-9
D gene: TRBD2
CDR3 DNA: TGTGCCAGCAGCCTAGGACTACTAGCGGGAGGCCCCGGGGAGCTGTTTTTT
CDR3 protein: CASSLGLLAGGPGELFF

J gene: TRBJ2-3
clone size: -
V gene: TRBV30
D gene: -
CDR3 DNA: TGTGCCTGGAGTTCAGCGAGTAGAACAGATACGCAGTATTTT
CDR3 protein: CAWSSASRTDTQYF

J gene: TRBJ2-5
clone size: -
V gene: TRBV5-8
D gene: -
CDR3 DNA: TGTGCCAGCAGCTTGTCGGGTGCGGGCCAAGAGACCCAGTACTTC
CDR3 protein: CASSLSGAGQETQYF

J gene: TRBJ1-2
clone size: -
V gene: TRBV15
D gene: -
CDR3 DNA: TGTGCCACCAGCGCGGGCGGCTATGGCTACACCTTC
CDR3 protein: CATSAGGYGYTF

J gene: TRBJ1-5
clone size: -
V gene: TRBV30
D gene: -
CDR3 DNA: TGTGCCTGGAGTGGACAAAATCAGCCCCAGCATTTT
CDR3 protein: CAWSGQNQPQHF